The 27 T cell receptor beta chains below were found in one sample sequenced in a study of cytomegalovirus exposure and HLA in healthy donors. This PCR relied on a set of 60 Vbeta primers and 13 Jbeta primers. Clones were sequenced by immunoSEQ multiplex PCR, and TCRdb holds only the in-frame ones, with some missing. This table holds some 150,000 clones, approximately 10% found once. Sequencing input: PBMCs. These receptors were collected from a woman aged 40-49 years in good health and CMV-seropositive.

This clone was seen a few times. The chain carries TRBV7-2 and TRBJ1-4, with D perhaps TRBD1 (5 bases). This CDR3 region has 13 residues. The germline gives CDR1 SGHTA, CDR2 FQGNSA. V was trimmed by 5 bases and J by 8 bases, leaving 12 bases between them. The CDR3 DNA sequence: TGTGCCAGCAGCCCCTCAGGGATAGAAAAACTGTTTTTT. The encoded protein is CASSPSGIEKLFF. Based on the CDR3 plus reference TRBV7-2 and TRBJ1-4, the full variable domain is GAGVSQSPSNKVTEKGKDVELRCDPISGHTALYWYRQSLGQGLEFLIYFQGNSAPDKSGLPSDRFSAERTGGSVSTLTIQRTQQEDSAVYLCASSPSGIEKLFFGSGTQLSVL.

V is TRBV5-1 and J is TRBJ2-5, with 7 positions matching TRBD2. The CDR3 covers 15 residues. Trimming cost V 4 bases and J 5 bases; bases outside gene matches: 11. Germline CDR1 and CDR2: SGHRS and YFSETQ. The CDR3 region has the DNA TGCGCCAGCAGCCCGGTTAAGGGAGGGTGGGAGACCCAGTACTTC. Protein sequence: CASSPVKGGWETQYF. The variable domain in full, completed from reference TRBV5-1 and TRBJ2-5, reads KAGVTQTPRYLIKTRGQQVTLSCSPISGHRSVSWYQQTPGQGLQFLFEYFSETQRNKGNFPGRFSGRQFSNSRSEMNVSTLELGDSALYLCASSPVKGGWETQYFGPGTRLLVL.

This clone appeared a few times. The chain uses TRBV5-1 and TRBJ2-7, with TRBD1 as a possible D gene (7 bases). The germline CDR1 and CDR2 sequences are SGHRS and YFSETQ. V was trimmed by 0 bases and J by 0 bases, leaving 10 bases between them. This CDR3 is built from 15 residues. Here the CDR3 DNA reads TGCGCCAGCAGCTTGGCGGGGGACAGCTCCTACGAGCAGTACTTC. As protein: CASSLAGDSSYEQYF.

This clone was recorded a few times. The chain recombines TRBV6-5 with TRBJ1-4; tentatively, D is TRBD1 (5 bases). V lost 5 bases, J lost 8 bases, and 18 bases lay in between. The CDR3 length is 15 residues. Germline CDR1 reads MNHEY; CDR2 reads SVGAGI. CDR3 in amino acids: CASSLRGGAGEKLFF. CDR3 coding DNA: TGTGCCAGCAGTCTTCGGGGAGGGGCGGGAGAAAAACTGTTTTTT.

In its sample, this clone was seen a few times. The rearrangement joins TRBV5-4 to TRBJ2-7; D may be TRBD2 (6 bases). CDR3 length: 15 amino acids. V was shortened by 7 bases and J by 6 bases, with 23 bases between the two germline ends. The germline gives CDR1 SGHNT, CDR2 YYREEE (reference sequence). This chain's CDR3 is CASSRRGTGLTEQYF. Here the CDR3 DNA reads TGTGCCAGCTCCCGAAGAGGGACTGGCCTTACCGAGCAGTACTTC.

This CDR3 is CASSRGLAGNNEQFF. In nucleotides, the CDR3 is TGTGCCAGCAGTAGGGGACTAGCGGGTAACAATGAGCAGTTCTTC. The chain is built from TRBV6-4 and TRBJ2-1, with 12 bases that match TRBD2. The CDR3 extends over 15 amino acids. The germline V gene has CDR1 MRHNA and CDR2 SNTAGT. J gave up 5 bases and V 5 bases, and 4 bases lay outside the gene matches.

The CDR3, as DNA: TGTGCCAGCAGCTCACCTGGGACTAGCGGGGGGTTCAGGACAGATACGCAGTATTTT. Its protein product is CASSSPGTSGGFRTDTQYF. The chain has TRBV5-6 and TRBJ2-3; 15 bases match TRBD2. Per germline, CDR1 SGHDT and CDR2 YYEEEE. The CDR3 consists of 19 residues. Trimming cost V 3 bases and J 3 bases; bases outside gene matches: 11.

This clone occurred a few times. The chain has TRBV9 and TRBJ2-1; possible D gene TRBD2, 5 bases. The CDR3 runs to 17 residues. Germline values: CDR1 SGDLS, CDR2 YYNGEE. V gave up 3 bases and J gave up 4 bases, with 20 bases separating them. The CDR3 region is CASSAPPGLASYNEQFF. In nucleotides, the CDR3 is TGTGCCAGCAGCGCCCCGCCCGGACTGGCCTCATACAATGAGCAGTTCTTC.

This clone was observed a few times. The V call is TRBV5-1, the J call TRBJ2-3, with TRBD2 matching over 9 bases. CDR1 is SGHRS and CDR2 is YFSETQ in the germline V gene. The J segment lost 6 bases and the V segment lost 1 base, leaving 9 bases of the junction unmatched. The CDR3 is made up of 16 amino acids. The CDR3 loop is CASSLLASGASDTQYF. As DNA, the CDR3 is TGCGCCAGCAGCTTGTTAGCTAGCGGGGCATCCGATACGCAGTATTTT.

DNA for the CDR3: TGTGCCAGCAGCCCACAGCGGACTAGTTCCTACGAGCAGTACTTC. Its protein product is CASSPQRTSSYEQYF. This chain uses TRBV7-9 with TRBJ2-7; 7 positions agree with TRBD2. Germline V gene data show CDR1 as SEHNR and CDR2 as FQNEAQ (reference sequence). The V segment lost 5 bases and the J segment 1 base; nucleotides outside the gene matches: 8. The length of the CDR3 is 15 residues.

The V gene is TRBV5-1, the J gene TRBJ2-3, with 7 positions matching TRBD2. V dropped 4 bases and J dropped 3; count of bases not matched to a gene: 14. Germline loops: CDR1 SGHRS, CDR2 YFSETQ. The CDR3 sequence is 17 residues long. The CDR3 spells CASSARLSGVGTDTQYF. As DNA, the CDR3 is TGCGCCAGCAGCGCGCGGTTAAGCGGGGTAGGGACAGATACGCAGTATTTT.

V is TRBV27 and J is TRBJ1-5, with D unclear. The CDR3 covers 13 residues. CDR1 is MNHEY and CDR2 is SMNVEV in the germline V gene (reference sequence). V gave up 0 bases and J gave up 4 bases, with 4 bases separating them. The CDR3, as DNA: TGTGCCAGCAGTTTATCGCTAAATCAGCCCCAGCATTTT. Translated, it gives CASSLSLNQPQHF.

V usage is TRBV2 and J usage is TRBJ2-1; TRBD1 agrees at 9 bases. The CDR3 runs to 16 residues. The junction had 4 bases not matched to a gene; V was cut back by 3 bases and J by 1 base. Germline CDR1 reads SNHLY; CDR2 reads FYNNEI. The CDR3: CASSDPGTGSYNEQFF. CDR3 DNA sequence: TGTGCCAGCAGTGACCCCGGGACAGGGTCCTACAATGAGCAGTTCTTC.

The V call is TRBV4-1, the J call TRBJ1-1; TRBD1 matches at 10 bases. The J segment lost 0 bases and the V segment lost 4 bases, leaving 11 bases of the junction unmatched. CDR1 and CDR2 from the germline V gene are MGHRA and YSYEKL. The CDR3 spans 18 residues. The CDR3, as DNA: TGCGCCAGCAGCCTTAATCGGGGACAGGGGCTCATGAACACTGAAGCTTTCTTT. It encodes CASSLNRGQGLMNTEAFF.

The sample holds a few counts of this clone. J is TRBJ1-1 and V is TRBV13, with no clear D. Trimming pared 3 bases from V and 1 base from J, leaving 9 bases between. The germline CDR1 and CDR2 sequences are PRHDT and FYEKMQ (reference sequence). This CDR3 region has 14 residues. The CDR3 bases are TGTGCCAGCAGCTTCAGAAGAGGGAACACTGAAGCTTTCTTT. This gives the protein CASSFRRGNTEAFF.

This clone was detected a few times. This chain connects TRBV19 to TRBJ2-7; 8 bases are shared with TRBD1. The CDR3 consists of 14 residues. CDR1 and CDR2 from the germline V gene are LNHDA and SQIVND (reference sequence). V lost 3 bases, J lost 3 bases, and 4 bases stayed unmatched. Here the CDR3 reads CASSMGQVNYEQYF. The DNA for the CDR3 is TGTGCCAGTAGTATGGGACAGGTAAACTACGAGCAGTACTTC.

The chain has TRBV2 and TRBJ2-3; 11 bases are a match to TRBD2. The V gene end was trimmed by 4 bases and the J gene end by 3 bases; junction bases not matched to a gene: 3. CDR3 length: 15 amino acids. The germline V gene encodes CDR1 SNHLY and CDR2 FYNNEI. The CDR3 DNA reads TGTGCCAGCAGTGTAGCGGGGGGGGTAACAGATACGCAGTATTTT. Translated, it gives CASSVAGGVTDTQYF.

Here the CDR3 DNA reads TGTGCCAGCAGTTTCGCTCAGGGCTACGAGCAGTACTTC. Amino acid sequence: CASSFAQGYEQYF. The rearrangement links TRBV27 to TRBJ2-7, with D possibly TRBD1 on 5 matching bases. Trimming removed 3 bases from V and 3 bases from J, with 9 bases in between. The length of the CDR3 is 13 residues. Germline V gene sequence: CDR1 MNHEY, CDR2 SMNVEV (reference sequence).

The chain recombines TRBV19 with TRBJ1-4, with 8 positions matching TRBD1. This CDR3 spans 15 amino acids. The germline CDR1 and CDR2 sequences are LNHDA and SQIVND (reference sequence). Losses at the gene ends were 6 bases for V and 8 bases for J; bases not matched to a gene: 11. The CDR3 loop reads CASRASGGLEEKLFF. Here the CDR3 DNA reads TGTGCCAGTAGGGCATCAGGGGGCTTGGAGGAAAAACTGTTTTTT. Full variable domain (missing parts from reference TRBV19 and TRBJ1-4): DGGITQSPKYLFRKEGQNVTLSCEQNLNHDAMYWYRQDPGQGLRLIYYSQIVNDFQKGDIAEGYSVSREKKESFPLTVTSAQKNPTAFYLCASRASGGLEEKLFFGSGTQLSVL.

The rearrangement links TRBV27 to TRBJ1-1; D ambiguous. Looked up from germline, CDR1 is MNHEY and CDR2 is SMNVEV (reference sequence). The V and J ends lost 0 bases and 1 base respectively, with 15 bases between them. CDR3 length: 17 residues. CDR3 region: CASSLSSQRHENTEAFF. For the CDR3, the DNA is TGTGCCAGCAGTTTATCGTCCCAGAGGCACGAGAACACTGAAGCTTTCTTT.

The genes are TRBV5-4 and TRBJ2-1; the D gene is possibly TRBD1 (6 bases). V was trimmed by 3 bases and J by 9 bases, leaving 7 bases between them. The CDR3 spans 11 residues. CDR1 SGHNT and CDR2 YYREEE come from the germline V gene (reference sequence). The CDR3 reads CASSSQGEQFF. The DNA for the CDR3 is TGTGCCAGCAGCTCACAGGGTGAGCAGTTCTTC.

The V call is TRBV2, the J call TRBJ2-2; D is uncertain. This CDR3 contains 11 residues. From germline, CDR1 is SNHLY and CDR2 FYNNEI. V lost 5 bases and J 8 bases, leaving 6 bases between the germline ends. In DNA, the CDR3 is TGTGCCAGCAGTTACTCTGGGGAGCTGTTTTTT. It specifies CASSYSGELFF.

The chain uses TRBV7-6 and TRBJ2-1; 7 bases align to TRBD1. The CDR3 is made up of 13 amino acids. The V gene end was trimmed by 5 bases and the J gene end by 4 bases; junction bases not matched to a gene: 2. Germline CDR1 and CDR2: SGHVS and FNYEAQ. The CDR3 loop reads CASSPGGYNEQFF. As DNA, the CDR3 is TGTGCCAGCAGCCCAGGGGGTTACAATGAGCAGTTCTTC. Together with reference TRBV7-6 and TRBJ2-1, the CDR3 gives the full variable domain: GAGVSQSPRYKVTKRGQDVALRCDPISGHVSLYWYRQALGQGPEFLTYFNYEAQQDKSGLPNDRFSAERPEGSISTLTIQRTEQRDSAMYRCASSPGGYNEQFFGPGTRLTVL.

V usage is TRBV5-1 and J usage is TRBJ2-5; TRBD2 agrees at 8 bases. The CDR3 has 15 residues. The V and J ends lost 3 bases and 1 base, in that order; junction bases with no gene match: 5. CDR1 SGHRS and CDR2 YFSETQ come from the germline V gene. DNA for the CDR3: TGCGCCAGCAGCTCGTTAGCGGGGTCCCAAGAGACCCAGTACTTC. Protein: CASSSLAGSQETQYF.

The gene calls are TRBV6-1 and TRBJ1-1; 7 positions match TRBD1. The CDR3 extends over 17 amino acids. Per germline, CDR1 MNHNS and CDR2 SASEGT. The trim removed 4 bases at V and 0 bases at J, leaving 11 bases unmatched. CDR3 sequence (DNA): TGTGCCAGCAGTGCCGCCTGGGACAGAAGGATGAACACTGAAGCTTTCTTT. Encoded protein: CASSAAWDRRMNTEAFF.

CDR3: CASSQDQGQFSGNTIYF. The CDR3, as DNA: TGCGCCAGCAGCCAAGACCAGGGGCAATTCTCTGGAAACACCATATATTTT. The rearrangement joins TRBV4-1 to TRBJ1-3, with D maybe TRBD1 (6 bases). The CDR3 has 17 residues. The V and J ends lost 0 bases and 0 bases respectively, with 12 bases between them. Germline V CDR1 and CDR2: MGHRA, YSYEKL.

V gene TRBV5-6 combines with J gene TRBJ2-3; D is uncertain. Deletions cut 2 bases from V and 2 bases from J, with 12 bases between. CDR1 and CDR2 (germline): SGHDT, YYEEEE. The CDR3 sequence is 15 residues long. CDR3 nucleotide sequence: TGTGCCAGCAGCTTCGGCCGGAGCAACACAGATACGCAGTATTTT. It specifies CASSFGRSNTDTQYF.